The present entry profiles one T cell receptor beta chain with its context. This record comes from a study of CD8 T cells in Susac syndrome. With V trimmed by 6 bases and J by 3 bases, 7 bases remained unmatched. CDR3 length equals 14 residues. CDR1 is DFQATT, CDR2 SNEGSKA, per germline (reference sequence). Roughly 0.45 to 1 ug RNA was reverse transcribed with random hexamers. An immunoSEQ multiplex PCR amplified TCR beta CDR3 over 54 Vbeta and 13 Jbeta. MiXCR was run by TCRdb on the immunoSEQ multiplex PCR reads, yielding one entry per CDR3 protein. The sample shows approximately 100,000 distinct CDR3 sequences, around 90% of them seen only once. Healthy donors served as the controls. They were matched for age and sex.

The sample consisted of CD4+ T cells from PBMCs. The rearrangement uses TRBV20-1 and TRBJ2-2, with 7 bases fitting TRBD1. The origin of this receptor is a human donor in good health. The CDR3 protein is CSAWDRSYTGELFF. The CDR3 nucleotides are TGCAGTGCCTGGGACAGATCTTACACCGGGGAGCTGTTTTTT.